This TCR beta chain was sequenced in a study of shared clonotypes between healthy human individuals. Study background: The cohort had two women and three men, ages 18 to 49.

The authors distributed each subset's genomic DNA evenly over several immunoSEQ plates. Method: immunoSEQ multiplex PCR; TCRdb's copy keeps in-frame clones and lacks some. The sample lists 650,000 to 700,000 clones, about nine tenths occurring once. CD8 memory merged CD45RO+ cells and CCR7-negative CD45RA+ TemRA cells into one population. Per the germline V gene, CDR1 is ENHRY and CDR2 is SYGVKD. V lost 0 bases and J 2 bases, leaving 13 bases between the germline ends. The CDR3 has 17 amino acids. The genes are TRBV10-3 and TRBJ2-2; weak D call: TRBD2 (5 bases). Specimen: memory CD8+ T cells from PBMCs. Subset indicated: CD45RO+ cells pooled with CCR7-negative TemRA cells. This TCR was recovered from a man between 18 and 29 years old in good health. Some clones in this sample may be carry-over from other donors' samples. CDR3 sequence reads: CAISESRAGRNTGELFF. The CDR3 DNA sequence: TGTGCCATCAGTGAGTCGCGGGCAGGCCGTAACACCGGGGAGCTGTTTTTT.